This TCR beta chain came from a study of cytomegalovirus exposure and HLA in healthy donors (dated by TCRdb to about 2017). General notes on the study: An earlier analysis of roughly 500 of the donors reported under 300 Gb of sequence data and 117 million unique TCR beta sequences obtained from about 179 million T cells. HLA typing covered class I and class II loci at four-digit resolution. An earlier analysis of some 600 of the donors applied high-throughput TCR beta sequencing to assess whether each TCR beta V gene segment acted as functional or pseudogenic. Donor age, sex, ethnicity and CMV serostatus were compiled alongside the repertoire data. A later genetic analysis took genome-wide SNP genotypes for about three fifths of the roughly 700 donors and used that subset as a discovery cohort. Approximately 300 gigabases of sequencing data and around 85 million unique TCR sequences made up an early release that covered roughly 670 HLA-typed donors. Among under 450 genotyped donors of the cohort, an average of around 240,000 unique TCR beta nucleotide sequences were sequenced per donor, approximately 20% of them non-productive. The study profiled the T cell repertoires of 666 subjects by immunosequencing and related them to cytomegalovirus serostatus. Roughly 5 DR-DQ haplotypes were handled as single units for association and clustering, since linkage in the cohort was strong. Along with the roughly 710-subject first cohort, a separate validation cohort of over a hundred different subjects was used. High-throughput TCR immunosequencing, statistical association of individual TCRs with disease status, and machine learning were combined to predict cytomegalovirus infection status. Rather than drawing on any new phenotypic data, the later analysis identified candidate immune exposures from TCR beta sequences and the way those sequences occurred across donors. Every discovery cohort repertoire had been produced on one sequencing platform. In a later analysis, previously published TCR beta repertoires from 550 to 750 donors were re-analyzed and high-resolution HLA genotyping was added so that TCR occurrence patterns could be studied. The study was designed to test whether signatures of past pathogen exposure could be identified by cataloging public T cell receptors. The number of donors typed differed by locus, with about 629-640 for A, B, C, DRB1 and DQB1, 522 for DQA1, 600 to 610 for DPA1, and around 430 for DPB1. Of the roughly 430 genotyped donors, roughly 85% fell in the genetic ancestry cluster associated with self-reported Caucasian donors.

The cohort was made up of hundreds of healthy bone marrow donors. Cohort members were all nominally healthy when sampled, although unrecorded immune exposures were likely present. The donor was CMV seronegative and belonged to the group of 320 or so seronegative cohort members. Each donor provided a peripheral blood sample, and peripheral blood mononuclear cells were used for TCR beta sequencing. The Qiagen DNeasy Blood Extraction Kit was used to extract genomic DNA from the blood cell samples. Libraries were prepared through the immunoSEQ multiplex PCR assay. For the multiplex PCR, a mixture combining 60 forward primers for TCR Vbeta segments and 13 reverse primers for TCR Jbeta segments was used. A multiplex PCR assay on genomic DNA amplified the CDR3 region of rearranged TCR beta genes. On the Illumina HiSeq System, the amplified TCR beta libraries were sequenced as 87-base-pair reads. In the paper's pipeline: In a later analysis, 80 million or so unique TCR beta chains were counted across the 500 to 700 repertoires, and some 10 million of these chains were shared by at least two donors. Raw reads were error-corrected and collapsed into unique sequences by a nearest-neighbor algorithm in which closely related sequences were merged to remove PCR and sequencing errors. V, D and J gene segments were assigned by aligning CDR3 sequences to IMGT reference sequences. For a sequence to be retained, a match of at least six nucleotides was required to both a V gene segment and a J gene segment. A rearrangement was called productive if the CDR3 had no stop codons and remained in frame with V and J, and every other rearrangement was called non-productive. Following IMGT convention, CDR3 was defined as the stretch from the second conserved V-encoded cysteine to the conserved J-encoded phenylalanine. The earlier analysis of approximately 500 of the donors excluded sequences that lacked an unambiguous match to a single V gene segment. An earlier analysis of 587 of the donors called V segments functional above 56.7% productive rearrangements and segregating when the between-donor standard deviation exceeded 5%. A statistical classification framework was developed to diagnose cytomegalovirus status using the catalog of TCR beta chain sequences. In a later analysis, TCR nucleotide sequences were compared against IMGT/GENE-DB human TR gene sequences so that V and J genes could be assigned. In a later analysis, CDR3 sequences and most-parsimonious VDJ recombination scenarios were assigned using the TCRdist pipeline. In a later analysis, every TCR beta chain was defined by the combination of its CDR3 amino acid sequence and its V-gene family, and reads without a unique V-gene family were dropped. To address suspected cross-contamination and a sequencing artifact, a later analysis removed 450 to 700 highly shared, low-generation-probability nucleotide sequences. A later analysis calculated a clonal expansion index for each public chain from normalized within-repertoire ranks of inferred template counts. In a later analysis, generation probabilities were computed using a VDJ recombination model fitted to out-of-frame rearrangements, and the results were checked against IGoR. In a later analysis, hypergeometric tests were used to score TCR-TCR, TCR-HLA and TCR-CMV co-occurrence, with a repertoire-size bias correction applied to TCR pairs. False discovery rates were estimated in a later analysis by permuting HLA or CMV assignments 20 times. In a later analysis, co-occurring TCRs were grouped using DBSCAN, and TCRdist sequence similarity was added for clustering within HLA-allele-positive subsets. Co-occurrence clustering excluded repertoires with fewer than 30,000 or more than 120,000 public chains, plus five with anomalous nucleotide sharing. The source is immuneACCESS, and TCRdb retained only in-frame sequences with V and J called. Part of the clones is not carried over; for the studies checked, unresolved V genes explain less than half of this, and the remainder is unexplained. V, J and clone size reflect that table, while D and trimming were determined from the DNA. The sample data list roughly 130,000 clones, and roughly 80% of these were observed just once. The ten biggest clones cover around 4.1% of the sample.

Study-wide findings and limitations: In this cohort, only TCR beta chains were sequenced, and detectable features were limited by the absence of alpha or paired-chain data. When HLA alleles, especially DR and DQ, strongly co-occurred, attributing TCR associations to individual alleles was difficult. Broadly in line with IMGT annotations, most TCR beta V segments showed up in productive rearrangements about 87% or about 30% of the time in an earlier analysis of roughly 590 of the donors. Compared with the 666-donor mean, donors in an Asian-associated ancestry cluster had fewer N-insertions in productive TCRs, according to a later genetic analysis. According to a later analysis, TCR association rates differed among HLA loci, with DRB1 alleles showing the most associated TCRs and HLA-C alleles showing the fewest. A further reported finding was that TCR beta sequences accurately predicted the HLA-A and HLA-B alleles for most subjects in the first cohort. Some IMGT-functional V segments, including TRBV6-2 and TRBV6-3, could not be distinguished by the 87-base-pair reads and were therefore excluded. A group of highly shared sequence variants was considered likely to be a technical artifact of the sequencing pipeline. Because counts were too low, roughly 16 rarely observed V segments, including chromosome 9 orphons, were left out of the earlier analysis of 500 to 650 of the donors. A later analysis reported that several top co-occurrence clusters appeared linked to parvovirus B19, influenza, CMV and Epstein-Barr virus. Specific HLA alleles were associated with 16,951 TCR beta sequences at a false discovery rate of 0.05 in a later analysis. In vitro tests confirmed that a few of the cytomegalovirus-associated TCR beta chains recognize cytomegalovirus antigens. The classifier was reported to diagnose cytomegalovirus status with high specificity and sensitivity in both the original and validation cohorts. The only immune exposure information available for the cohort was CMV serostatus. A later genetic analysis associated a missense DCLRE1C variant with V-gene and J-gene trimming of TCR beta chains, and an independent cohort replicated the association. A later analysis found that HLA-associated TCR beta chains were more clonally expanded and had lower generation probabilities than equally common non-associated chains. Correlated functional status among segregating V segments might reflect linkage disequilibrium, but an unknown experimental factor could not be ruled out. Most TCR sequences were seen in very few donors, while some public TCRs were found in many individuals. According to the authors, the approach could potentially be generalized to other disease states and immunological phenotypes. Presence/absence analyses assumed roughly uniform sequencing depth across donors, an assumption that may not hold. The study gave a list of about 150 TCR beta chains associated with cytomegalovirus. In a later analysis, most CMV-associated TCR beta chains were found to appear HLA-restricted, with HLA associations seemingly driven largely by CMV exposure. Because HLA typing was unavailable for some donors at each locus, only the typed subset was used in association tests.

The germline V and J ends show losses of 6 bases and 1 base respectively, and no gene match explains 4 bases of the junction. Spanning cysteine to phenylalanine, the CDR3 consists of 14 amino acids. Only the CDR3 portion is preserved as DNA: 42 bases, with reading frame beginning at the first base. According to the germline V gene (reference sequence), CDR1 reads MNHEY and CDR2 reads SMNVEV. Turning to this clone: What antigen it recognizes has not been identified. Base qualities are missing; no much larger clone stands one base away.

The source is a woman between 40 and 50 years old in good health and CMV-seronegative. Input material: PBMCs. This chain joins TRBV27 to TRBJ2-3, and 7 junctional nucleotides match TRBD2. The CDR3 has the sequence CASRGGVGTDTQYF. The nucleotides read TGTGCCAGCAGGGGAGGGGTGGGCACAGATACGCAGTATTTT.